This is a list of T cell receptor beta chains from one sample in a study of cytomegalovirus exposure and HLA in healthy donors. TCRdb's table, derived via immunoSEQ multiplex PCR, lists solely in-frame clones and lacks some. The sample data list tens of thousands of clones. Sequenced sample: PBMCs. The receptors come from a female donor in good health and CMV-seropositive. Each CDR3 is given with its conserved first and last residue.

v_call | cdr3_aa
TRBV4-1 | CASSPAGLAGVGTGELFF
TRBV14 | CASRGGSYEQYF
TRBV5-6 | CASRAGTGRDAGYTF
TRBV7-2 | CASSLTGTSGYNEQFF
TRBV18 | CASSPQTGLADAYEQYF
TRBV18 | CASSPPAGNYEQYF
TRBV11-3 | CASSSKRAEETQYF
TRBV19 | CASRRNTGELFF
TRBV9 | CASSVSGTSTDTQYF
TRBV9 | CASSVAEGAHHTQYF
TRBV15 | CATSRASGVGYSYEQYF
TRBV6-5 | CASSWLENSPLHF
TRBV7-4 | CASSLAQGGQSNQPQHF
TRBV6-1 | CASSRDRANLSQHF
TRBV4-1 | CASSQDRTPLFF
TRBV13 | CASSSGQGGYTF
TRBV6-6 | CASSYPGGVNTEAFF
TRBV5-1 | CASSATSGTSYEQYF